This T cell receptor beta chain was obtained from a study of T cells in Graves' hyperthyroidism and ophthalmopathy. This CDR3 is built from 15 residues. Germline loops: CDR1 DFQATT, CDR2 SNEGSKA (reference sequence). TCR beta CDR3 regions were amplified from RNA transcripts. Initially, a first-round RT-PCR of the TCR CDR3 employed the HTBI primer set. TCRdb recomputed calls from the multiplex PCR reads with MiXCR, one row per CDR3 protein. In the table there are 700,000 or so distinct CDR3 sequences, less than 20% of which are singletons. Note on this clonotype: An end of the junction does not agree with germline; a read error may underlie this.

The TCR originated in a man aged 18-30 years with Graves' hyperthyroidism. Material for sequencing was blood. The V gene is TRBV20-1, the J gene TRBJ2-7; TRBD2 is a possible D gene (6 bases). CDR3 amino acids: CSTRLGGRPENEQYF. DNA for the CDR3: TGCAGTACTAGGTTGGGTGGGAGGCCTGAGAACGAGCAGTACTTC.